This T cell receptor beta chain emerged from a study of a mutant IDH1 vaccine in newly diagnosed glioma. The protocol was immunoSEQ multiplex PCR, while the TCRdb copy is restricted to in-frame clones and leaves out a portion. The sample contains tens of thousands of clones, 85% of which appear only once. This clone has a single count. Its antigen is unidentified. Trimming removed 2 bases at V and 5 bases at J, with 16 bases between. This CDR3 contains 15 residues. Looked up from germline, CDR1 is SGHDT and CDR2 is YYEEEE. The sample's time point: week 23, last vaccination. The vaccine gave 300 ug of a 20-mer mutant IDH1 peptide subcutaneously per dose.

The source material was PBMCs, sampled from a glioma patient whose treatment included an IDH1 peptide vaccine. This TCR was recovered from a man aged 25-45 years with glioma. Some clones in this sample may be carry-over from other donors' samples. The chain employs TRBV5-6 and TRBJ2-5, with D perhaps TRBD2 (5 bases). In nucleotides, the CDR3 is TGTGCCAGCAGCTTAGGTCGAGGGTTGATGGAGACCCAGTACTTC. Residues: CASSLGRGLMETQYF.